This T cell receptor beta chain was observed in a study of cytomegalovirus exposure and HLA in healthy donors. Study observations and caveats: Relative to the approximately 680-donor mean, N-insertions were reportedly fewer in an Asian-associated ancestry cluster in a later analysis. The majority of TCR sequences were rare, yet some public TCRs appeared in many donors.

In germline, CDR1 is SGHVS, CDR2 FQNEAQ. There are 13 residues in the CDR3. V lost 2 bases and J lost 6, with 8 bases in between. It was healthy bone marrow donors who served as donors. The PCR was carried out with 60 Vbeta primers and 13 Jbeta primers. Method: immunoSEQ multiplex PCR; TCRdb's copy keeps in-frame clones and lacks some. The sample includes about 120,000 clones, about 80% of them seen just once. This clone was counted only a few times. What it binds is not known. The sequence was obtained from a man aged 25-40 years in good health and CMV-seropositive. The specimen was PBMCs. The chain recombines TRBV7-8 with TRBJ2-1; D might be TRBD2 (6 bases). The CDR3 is CASSLRLVNEQFF. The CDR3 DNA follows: TGTGCCAGCAGCTTACGACTAGTCAATGAGCAGTTCTTC.